This T cell receptor beta chain was identified in a study of cytomegalovirus exposure and HLA in healthy donors. 13 Jbeta primers and 60 Vbeta primers were used for the PCR. Some clones are missing from TCRdb's copy, which holds only in-frame ones; the method was immunoSEQ multiplex PCR. Of around 110,000 clones listed, roughly 69% are singletons. Study-wide results and caveats: A link between a missense DCLRE1C variant and TCR beta V- and J-gene trimming emerged from a later analysis.

As to this clone: Antigen specificity is unknown.

V lost 6 bases and J lost 2; bases outside the gene matches: 2. CDR1 is KGHSY, CDR2 FQNENV, per germline. The CDR3 is made up of 13 amino acids. Sequenced input: PBMCs. The rearrangement uses TRBV16 and TRBJ2-7; 9 positions agree with TRBD2. The TCR originated in a woman between 35 and 50 years old in good health and CMV-seropositive. CDR3 protein: CASSLAGPYEQYF. The CDR3 nucleotides read TGTGCCAGCAGTCTAGCGGGACCCTACGAGCAGTACTTC.